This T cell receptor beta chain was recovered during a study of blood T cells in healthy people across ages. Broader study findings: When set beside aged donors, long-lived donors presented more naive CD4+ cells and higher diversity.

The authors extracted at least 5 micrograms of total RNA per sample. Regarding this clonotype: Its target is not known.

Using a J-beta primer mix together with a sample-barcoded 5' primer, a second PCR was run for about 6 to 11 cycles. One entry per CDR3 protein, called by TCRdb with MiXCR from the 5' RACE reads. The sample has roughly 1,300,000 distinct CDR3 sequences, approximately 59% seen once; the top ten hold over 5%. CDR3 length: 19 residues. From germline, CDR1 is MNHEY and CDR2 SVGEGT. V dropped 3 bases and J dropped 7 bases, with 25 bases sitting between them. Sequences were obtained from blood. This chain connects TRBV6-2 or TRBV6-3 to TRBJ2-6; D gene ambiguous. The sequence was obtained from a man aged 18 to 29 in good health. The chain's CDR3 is CASSYNRNKTKGGANVLTF. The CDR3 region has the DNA TGTGCCAGCAGTTATAACAGAAACAAGACCAAGGGCGGAGCCAACGTCCTGACTTTC.